The source of this T cell receptor (beta chain) is a study of beta chain features in type 1 diabetes. Since all of the isolated RNA was reverse transcribed, expressed TCRB transcripts were what got sequenced. The protocol was immunoSEQ multiplex PCR, while the TCRdb copy is restricted to in-frame clones and leaves out a portion. This table has a few hundred thousand clones, around 21% appearing once. Study outcomes and limitations: Highly expressing activated T cells could be over-counted with a cDNA template. Among all four CD4+ subsets, Type 1 diabetes patients had TCRB CDR3s that were moderately but significantly shorter. Compared with healthy donors, patients appeared to share more similar naive, central memory and regulatory TCRB repertoires.

Sorting gave populations that all exceeded 95% purity. The table lists this clone with a few counts. Its antigen is unknown. The sequencing sample was made of naive CD4+ T cells from blood. This sequence was found in a woman in her thirties or forties with type 1 diabetes.

As DNA, the CDR3 is TGTGCCTGGAGTTATTTTCCGGGACAGGTTTCTGCTGGGGCCAACGTCCTGACTTTC. It yields the protein CAWSYFPGQVSAGANVLTF. This chain connects TRBV30 to TRBJ2-6; 8 positions agree with TRBD1. This CDR3 is built from 19 residues. Germline V gene sequence: CDR1 GTSNPN, CDR2 SVGIG (reference sequence). The trim removed 2 bases at V and 2 bases at J, leaving 14 bases unmatched.